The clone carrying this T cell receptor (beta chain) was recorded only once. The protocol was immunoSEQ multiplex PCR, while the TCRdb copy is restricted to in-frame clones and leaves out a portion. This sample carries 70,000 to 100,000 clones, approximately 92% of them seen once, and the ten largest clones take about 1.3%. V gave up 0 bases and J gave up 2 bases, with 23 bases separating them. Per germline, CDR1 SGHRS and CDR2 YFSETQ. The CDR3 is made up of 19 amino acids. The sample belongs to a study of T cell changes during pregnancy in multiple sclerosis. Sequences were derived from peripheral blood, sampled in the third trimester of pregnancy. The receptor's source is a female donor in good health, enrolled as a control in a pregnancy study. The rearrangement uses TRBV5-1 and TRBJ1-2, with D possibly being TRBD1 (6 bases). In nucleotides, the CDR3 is TGCGCCAGCAGCTTGGGCAGCGGGGGCTGGGGGATTAGGAACTATGGCTACACCTTC. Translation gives CASSLGSGGWGIRNYGYTF.